These 17 T cell receptor beta chains originate from one sample sequenced in a study of metastatic and nonmetastatic thyroid tumors. TCRdb redid the clone calls on the PCR reads using MiXCR. There are roughly 5,000 clones in the sample; around 30% occur only once, and 12% to 15% lies in the top ten. Thyroid surgery was preceded by no treatment in any patient. Sequenced: adjacent normal tissue. The receptors were gathered from a female donor with papillary thyroid cancer or a benign thyroid nodule (not recorded which). Some clones in this sample may be carry-over from other donors' samples.

This clone was detected ten times or more. The chain is built from TRBV25-1 and TRBJ2-7; 10 positions match TRBD1. J lost 3 bases, V lost 10 bases, and 3 bases had no gene match. This CDR3 has 12 amino acids. The germline V gene has CDR1 MGHDK and CDR2 SYGVNS. The CDR3 DNA follows: TGTGCCACCGGGACAGGGGTCTACGAGCAGTACTTC. Its translation is CATGTGVYEQYF.

The rearrangement uses TRBV20-1 and TRBJ1-2, with 7 positions matching TRBD1. The trim removed 3 bases at V and 4 bases at J, leaving 5 bases unmatched. The CDR3 sequence is 13 residues long. CDR1 and CDR2 from the germline V gene are DFQATT and SNEGSKA (reference sequence). CDR3 DNA: TGCAGTGCTAGTGTGGGACAGTCCTATGGCTACACCTTC. Protein product: CSASVGQSYGYTF.

This clone was observed at least ten times. The chain has TRBV18 and TRBJ2-5; 8 bases line up with TRBD1. Losses at the gene ends were 4 bases for V and 1 base for J; bases not matched to a gene: 2. Germline CDR1 reads KGHSH; CDR2 reads LQKENI. This CDR3 comprises 14 residues. The CDR3 nucleotides read TGTGCCAGCTCACGACAGGGGTCCCAAGAGACCCAGTACTTC. Its protein product is CASSRQGSQETQYF.

A few counts support this clone. A read error may account for a junction end that differs from germline. The chain carries TRBV12-3 or TRBV12-4 and TRBJ1-5; D gene uncertain. The CDR3 has 12 amino acids. CDR3 loop: CASSAENQPKHF. For the CDR3, the DNA is TGTGCCAGCAGTGCCGAGAATCAGCCCAAGCATTTT.

The rearrangement links TRBV11-2 to TRBJ1-2; weak D call: TRBD1 (6 bases). Germline lookup yields CDR1 SGHAT and CDR2 FQNNGV. This CDR3 comprises 16 residues. The germline V and J ends were trimmed by 1 base and 5 bases, with 17 bases remaining between them. The CDR3 protein is CASSLVSTGSLYGYTF. CDR3 in DNA: TGTGCCAGCAGCTTAGTGTCGACAGGATCGCTGTATGGCTACACCTTC.

By share, this clone counts as medium-sized. The J gene is TRBJ2-5, the V gene TRBV28, with 9 bases identical to TRBD2. Germline-derived CDR1 and CDR2 are MDHEN and SYDVKM. The trim removed 2 bases at V and 9 bases at J, leaving 4 bases unmatched. CDR3 length: 13 amino acids. CDR3 residues: CASSLVAGAAQYF. CDR3 DNA sequence: TGTGCCAGCAGTTTAGTAGCGGGGGCGGCCCAGTACTTC.

This clone counts as medium-sized. V gene TRBV5-5 combines with J gene TRBJ2-3; TRBD2 aligns across 16 bases. The germline gives CDR1 SGHKS, CDR2 YYEKEE (reference sequence). The CDR3 spans 16 residues. J gave up 7 bases and V 4 bases, and 6 bases lay outside the gene matches. The CDR3 sequence is CASSPGTSGRAHTQYF. The CDR3 DNA sequence: TGTGCCAGCAGCCCAGGGACTAGCGGGAGGGCCCATACGCAGTATTTT.

By sample fraction, this clone is medium-sized. This same CDR3 is encoded by further DNA sequences in the sample. This chain joins TRBV7-2 and TRBJ2-1; TRBD2 agrees at 14 bases. Germline CDR1 is SGHTA and CDR2 is FQGNSA. This CDR3 contains 15 residues. V shed 5 bases and J 9 bases; nucleotides not matched to a gene: 6. This chain's CDR3 is CASSLGLAGGVEQFF. CDR3 bases: TGTGCCAGCAGCCTCGGACTAGCGGGAGGCGTTGAGCAGTTCTTC. Supplemented by reference TRBV7-2 and TRBJ2-1, the full variable domain reads GAGVSQSPSNKVTEKGKDVELRCDPISGHTALYWYRQSLGQGLEFLIYFQGNSAPDKSGLPSDRFSAERTGGSVSTLTIQRTQQEDSAVYLCASSLGLAGGVEQFFGPGTRLTVL.

The V and J genes are TRBV19 and TRBJ2-1; the D is unclear. The CDR3 is 13 residues long. With 6 bases removed from V and 0 bases from J, the gap between germline ends came to 6 bases. Germline CDR1 is LNHDA and CDR2 is SQIVND (reference sequence). This CDR3 is CASRANSYNEQFF. In DNA form, the CDR3 reads TGTGCCAGTAGGGCCAACTCCTACAATGAGCAGTTCTTC.

In nucleotides, the CDR3 is TGCGCCAGCAGCGCATCAGGGAAAGAGCAGTACTTC. This translates into CASSASGKEQYF. The chain has TRBV5-1 and TRBJ2-7, with a possible D match to TRBD1 (5 bases). Germline V gene sequence: CDR1 SGHRS, CDR2 YFSETQ. Trimming pared 4 bases from V and 7 bases from J, leaving 12 bases between. The CDR3 totals 12 residues.

In its sample, this clone was seen a few times. The J gene is TRBJ1-1, the V gene TRBV20-1, with no clear D. In germline, CDR1 is DFQATT, CDR2 SNEGSKA (reference sequence). The CDR3 runs to 8 residues. CDR3 bases: TGCAGGCCAGCTGAAGCTTTCTTT. As protein: CRPAEAFF.

In its sample, this clone was seen a few times. This chain connects TRBV27 to TRBJ2-7; 8 bases map to TRBD2. The CDR3 is 14 residues long. In germline, CDR1 is MNHEY, CDR2 SMNVEV (reference sequence). Trimming cost V 6 bases and J 4 bases; bases outside gene matches: 8. The CDR3 sequence: CASRTWTSPYEQYF. CDR3 DNA: TGTGCCAGCAGAACCTGGACTAGCCCTTACGAGCAGTACTTC.

Relative to its sample, this clone is large. The chain is built from TRBV25-1 and TRBJ2-3; D is ambiguous. This CDR3 spans 14 amino acids. V lost 2 bases and J 0 bases, leaving 6 bases between the germline ends. Looked up from germline, CDR1 is MGHDK and CDR2 is SYGVNS. In DNA form, the CDR3 reads TGTGCCAGCAGTGAACATGGGAGCACAGATACGCAGTATTTT. Protein sequence: CASSEHGSTDTQYF.

This clone came up a few times. V and J are TRBV6-1 and TRBJ1-1, with D hard to call. V was clipped by 5 bases and J by 0 bases, with 13 bases between them. Germline V lookup: CDR1 MNHNS, CDR2 SASEGT. This CDR3 has 15 residues. CDR3 region: CASSRGPDVNTEAFF. CDR3 nucleotides: TGTGCCAGCAGTCGTGGTCCGGACGTGAACACTGAAGCTTTCTTT.

This clone has only a few counts. The chain combines TRBV7-2 with TRBJ2-7; D unclear. CDR3 length: 13 amino acids. The V gene's germline CDR1 is SGHTA and CDR2 FQGNSA. V was trimmed by 2 bases and J by 5 bases, leaving 10 bases between them. The CDR3 sequence: CASSLSQGNEQYF. DNA of the CDR3: TGTGCCAGCAGCTTAAGTCAAGGGAACGAGCAGTACTTC.

The rearrangement joins TRBV19 to TRBJ1-3, with a tentative D call TRBD1 (5 bases). Germline CDR1 and CDR2: LNHDA and SQIVND (reference sequence). This CDR3 is 15 amino acids long. V shed 5 bases and J shed 2 bases, with 13 bases lying between them. CDR3 in DNA: TGTGCCAGTAGTGAGTGGGGACGCGCTGGAAACACCATATATTTT. Translated, it gives CASSEWGRAGNTIYF.

A word on this clone: Because it lacks the conserved phenylalanine or tryptophan at the end, this CDR3 is likely a read error. The genes are TRBV6-2 or TRBV6-3 and TRBJ1-3; D not resolved. This CDR3 region has 13 residues. CDR1 is MNHEY, CDR2 SVGEGT, per germline. The CDR3 here is CASCYLSGNTIYI. The CDR3 coding sequence is TGTGCGAGCTGTTACCTCTCTGGAAACACCATATATATT.